This T cell receptor (beta chain) was recovered during a study of vaccination and CD4 T cells after COVID-19. About the study: Overlapping spike peptides served as the stimulus for the cells. These peptides came from SARS-CoV-2 and from the common cold coronaviruses HCoV-NL63, HCoV-OC43 and HCoV-229E.

This clonotype has only a few counts. What it binds is not known. Treatment reported: 10-day PBMC culture with coronavirus spike peptide pools or control peptides (ViraFEST assay). Germline CDR1 KGHDR, CDR2 SFDVKD. V shed 12 bases and J 6 bases; nucleotides not matched to a gene: 9. The CDR3 is 13 amino acids. CD4+ T cells that had been cultured provided DNA sequenced with the Oncomine TCR Beta short-read assay. MiXCR, run by TCRdb on the PCR reads, gives a single entry per CDR3 protein. The data hold over 15,000 distinct CDR3 sequences, with approximately 57% observed a single time. This rearrangement joins TRBV24-1 to TRBJ2-2; 7 bases map to TRBD1. The material sequenced was CD4+ T cells from blood, cultured in vitro. The clonotype originates from a human donor who had recovered from COVID-19. The CDR3 here is CASADRVAGELFF. CDR3 nucleotide sequence: TGTGCCTCCGCTGACAGGGTGGCCGGGGAGCTGTTTTTT.